The 24 T cell receptor beta chains below all came from one sample that was sequenced in a study of post-analysis software for immune sequencing data. Study results and caveats: A handful of TRBV segments, including TRBV5-6, TRBV5-1 and TRBV20-1, were more frequent in patients than controls.

No antigen is known for these receptors. Unique molecular identifiers tagged the TCR beta cDNA libraries. TCRdb independently ran MiXCR on the PCR reads; one entry per CDR3 protein. The sample shows about 200,000 distinct CDR3 sequences, 29% of them seen only once. Sequenced material: blood. These receptors were taken from a girl between 2 and 17 years old with multiple sclerosis.

CDR3 sequence: CASSLAPTGADEQFF. CDR3 coding DNA: TGCGCCAGCAGCCTGGCACCGACAGGGGCGGACGAGCAGTTCTTC. V usage is TRBV5-1 and J usage is TRBJ2-1; the match to TRBD1 covers 8 bases. Trimming took 4 bases from V and 10 from J; bases not matched to a gene: 13. The CDR3 sequence is 15 residues long. Germline V lookup: CDR1 SGHRS, CDR2 YFSETQ.

This rearrangement joins TRBV5-1 to TRBJ2-1; D is ambiguous. The CDR3 is 16 residues long. Trimming left V 3 bases short and J 0 bases short, with 13 bases between. CDR1 SGHRS and CDR2 YFSETQ come from the germline V gene. The CDR3 region has the DNA TGCGCCAGCAGCTCCCTGTCGAGCAGCTCCTACAATGAGCAGTTCTTC. Translation: CASSSLSSSSYNEQFF.

About this clonotype itself: A much larger clonotype is one base distant, so this may be a read error. The CDR3 here is CACSVVDPTDTQYF. For the CDR3, the DNA is TGCGCCTGCAGCGTCGTAGACCCCACAGATACGCAGTATTTT. The chain joins TRBV5-1 to TRBJ2-3; D is unclear. This CDR3 comprises 14 residues. The germline gives CDR1 SGHRS, CDR2 YFSETQ.

This chain uses TRBV5-1 with TRBJ2-2, with 7 positions matching TRBD1. Germline loops: CDR1 SGHRS, CDR2 YFSETQ. The junction had 10 bases not matched to a gene; V was cut back by 3 bases and J by 5 bases. The CDR3 spans 16 residues. CDR3: CASSWLPGGNTGELFF. The CDR3 bases are TGCGCCAGCAGCTGGTTACCAGGGGGAAATACCGGGGAGCTGTTTTTT.

The chain couples TRBV7-3 to TRBJ1-1; TRBD1 agrees at 8 bases. Germline V gene lookup returns CDR1 SGHTA and CDR2 FQGTGA. The CDR3 contains 15 residues. With V trimmed by 5 bases and J by 3 bases, 8 bases remained unmatched. The CDR3, as DNA: TGTGCCAGCAGCATGAGGACAGGGAGGGACACTGAAGCTTTCTTT. Its protein is CASSMRTGRDTEAFF.

V gene TRBV20-1 combines with J gene TRBJ1-1; D perhaps matches TRBD1 (5 bases). The V and J ends lost 3 bases and 7 bases respectively, with 12 bases between them. The CDR3 is 12 amino acids. Per germline, CDR1 DFQATT and CDR2 SNEGSKA (reference sequence). The CDR3 DNA reads as TGCAGTGCTAGGGCAGGGCGGGTTGAAGCTTTCTTT. This codes for CSARAGRVEAFF.

The genes are TRBV5-1 and TRBJ2-7; D is uncertain. Between the trimmed V and J ends, which lost 0 bases and 4 bases, there was a span of 11 bases. The CDR3 consists of 14 residues. The germline CDR1 and CDR2 sequences are SGHRS and YFSETQ. The CDR3 loop is CASSLGTGVYEQYF. In DNA, the CDR3 is TGCGCCAGCAGCTTGGGAACCGGTGTGTACGAGCAGTACTTC.

The sample holds many counts of this clonotype. The chain couples TRBV20-1 to TRBJ2-1; 12 nucleotides agree with TRBD2. Trimming took 5 bases from V and 3 from J; bases not matched to a gene: 2. Germline V gene data show CDR1 as DFQATT and CDR2 as SNEGSKA (reference sequence). The CDR3 sequence is 14 residues long. This chain's CDR3 is CSARTSGVYNEQFF. The DNA for the CDR3 is TGCAGTGCTCGGACTAGCGGGGTCTACAATGAGCAGTTCTTC.

J is TRBJ1-1 and V is TRBV28; D gene uncertain. This CDR3 contains 14 residues. The V and J ends lost 6 bases and 1 base respectively, with 12 bases between them. Germline V gene lookup returns CDR1 MDHEN and CDR2 SYDVKM. DNA for the CDR3: TGTGCCAGCAGCGATGTGGGCGGGAACACTGAAGCTTTCTTT. As protein: CASSDVGGNTEAFF. The entire variable domain, with the rest obtained from reference TRBV28 and TRBJ1-1, is as follows: DVKVTQSSRYLVKRTGEKVFLECVQDMDHENMFWYRQDPGLGLRLIYFSYDVKMKEKGDIPEGYSVSREKKERFSLILESASTNQTSMYLCASSDVGGNTEAFFGQGTRLTVV.

At least ten counts were recorded for this clonotype. V usage is TRBV28 and J usage is TRBJ1-5; D not resolved. The CDR3 loop spans 13 amino acids. CDR1 is MDHEN and CDR2 is SYDVKM in the germline V gene. V lost 7 bases and J 3 bases, leaving 10 bases between the germline ends. The CDR3 spells CASTPRPNQPQHF. CDR3 bases: TGTGCCAGCACACCCCGGCCCAATCAGCCCCAGCATTTT.

Many counts were recorded for this clonotype. This sequence joins TRBV7-2 and TRBJ2-7; the D is unclear. The CDR3 has 14 amino acids. Germline V gene data show CDR1 as SGHTA and CDR2 as FQGNSA. V lost 0 bases and J lost 6, with 12 bases in between. In DNA form, the CDR3 reads TGTGCCAGCAGCTTAGCGCCGTCCCTGGGCGAGCAGTACTTC. This codes for CASSLAPSLGEQYF.

This clonotype showed up many times. This chain connects TRBV24-1 to TRBJ2-1; D gene uncertain. CDR3 length: 16 residues. Germline-derived CDR1 and CDR2 are KGHDR and SFDVKD. V was clipped by 3 bases and J by 0 bases, with 11 bases between them. The CDR3 spells CATSDPDPSSYNEQFF. CDR3 nucleotide sequence: TGTGCCACCAGTGATCCGGACCCGAGCTCCTACAATGAGCAGTTCTTC.

This clonotype has ten or more counts. The chain employs TRBV29-1 and TRBJ2-1, with TRBD2 as a possible D gene (5 bases). The CDR3 extends over 15 amino acids. Trimming took 0 bases from V and 4 from J, leaving 13 bases between them. Per the germline V gene, CDR1 is SQVTM and CDR2 is ANQGSEA. This CDR3 reads CSVEEWASRYNEQFF. The CDR3 region has the DNA TGCAGCGTTGAAGAGTGGGCTAGCAGATACAATGAGCAGTTCTTC.

This chain joins TRBV28 and TRBJ2-7, with 12 bases fitting TRBD2. Germline V gene sequence: CDR1 MDHEN, CDR2 SYDVKM. J gave up 3 bases and V 6 bases, and 6 bases lay outside the gene matches. This CDR3 is 15 amino acids long. The CDR3 DNA is TGTGCCAGCAGGAGAGGACTAGCGGGAAGCTACGAGCAGTACGTC. Amino acids: CASRRGLAGSYEQYV.

This clonotype was seen a few times. This sequence joins TRBV5-1 and TRBJ1-4, with a weak D call TRBD1 (5 bases). Deletions cut 2 bases from V and 5 bases from J, with 13 bases between. The CDR3 is 15 amino acids. Germline values: CDR1 SGHRS, CDR2 YFSETQ. CDR3 sequence: CASSFIGDANEKLFF. The CDR3 DNA follows: TGCGCCAGCAGCTTTATCGGGGACGCCAATGAAAAACTGTTTTTT.

This chain links TRBV28 with TRBJ1-2; 9 nucleotides match TRBD1. J gave up 5 bases and V 5 bases, and 15 bases lay outside the gene matches. CDR1 is MDHEN and CDR2 is SYDVKM in the germline V gene. CDR3 size: 17 residues. In DNA, the CDR3 is TGTGCCAGCAGTCTTCCCGGGACAGGGACCCTTGTTTATGGCTACACCTTC. Its translation is CASSLPGTGTLVYGYTF.

The V and J genes are TRBV7-8 and TRBJ2-2; 10 nucleotides match TRBD1. This CDR3 is 15 amino acids long. V trimming: 9 bases; J trimming: 6 bases; junction bases outside the gene matches: 10. Germline V gene lookup returns CDR1 SGHVS and CDR2 FQNEAQ. Here the CDR3 reads CARSKGTGASGELFF. The CDR3 nucleotides are TGTGCCAGATCTAAGGGGACAGGGGCTTCCGGGGAGCTGTTTTTT.

This clonotype was detected ten times or more. The gene calls are TRBV29-1 and TRBJ2-2; no firm D call. Germline CDR1 and CDR2: SQVTM and ANQGSEA. This CDR3 is 15 amino acids long. The V end was cut by 7 bases, the J end by 0 bases, with 15 bases between. For the CDR3, the DNA is TGCAGCGGCATGATGAGCTCGTCGAACACCGGGGAGCTGTTTTTT. It codes for CSGMMSSSNTGELFF.

This rearrangement joins TRBV2 to TRBJ2-5; D possibly matches TRBD1 or TRBD2 (5 bases each). CDR1 and CDR2 (germline): SNHLY, FYNNEI. V shed 6 bases and J shed 4 bases, with 12 bases lying between them. The CDR3 sequence is 13 residues long. The chain's CDR3 is CASRWDPRETQYF. CDR3 in DNA: TGTGCCAGCAGGTGGGACCCCCGAGAGACCCAGTACTTC.

This clonotype was detected many times. The CDR3 region has the DNA TGTGCCAGCAGCCAAGATAGGGGACAGACCTACGAGCAGTACTTC. Its protein product is CASSQDRGQTYEQYF. The rearrangement joins TRBV3-1 to TRBJ2-7; 7 positions agree with TRBD1. Trimming cost V 0 bases and J 2 bases; bases outside gene matches: 4. The CDR3 totals 15 residues. Germline V gene lookup returns CDR1 LGHDT and CDR2 YNNKEL (reference sequence).

The sample holds a few counts of this clonotype. V is TRBV7-6 and J is TRBJ2-1; D might be TRBD2 (5 bases). The CDR3 contains 13 residues. CDR1 is SGHVS, CDR2 FNYEAQ, per germline. Trimming left V 8 bases short and J 8 bases short, with 16 bases between. The CDR3 sequence: CASVSGPWYEQFF. The CDR3 DNA follows: TGTGCCAGCGTGAGCGGCCCCTGGTATGAGCAGTTCTTC.

This clonotype showed up just a few times. This chain joins TRBV20-1 and TRBJ1-5, with 11 bases aligning to TRBD1. Germline V CDR1 and CDR2: DFQATT, SNEGSKA (reference sequence). The CDR3 runs 16 residues. With 0 bases clipped from V and 3 bases from J, the junction kept 4 bases outside the gene matches. The CDR3 DNA is TGCAGTGCTAGAGATCAGGGACAGGGGGACAATCAGCCCCAGCATTTT. Translated, it gives CSARDQGQGDNQPQHF.

On this clonotype itself: A far larger clone lies a single base away; this is likely a read error. This sequence joins TRBV12-3 or TRBV12-4 and TRBJ2-3; D uncertain. The CDR3 spans 14 residues. Trimming removed 2 bases at V and 1 base at J, with 7 bases between. CDR3 nucleotides: TGTGCCAGCAGTTTACGGTGGGGCACAGATACGCAGTATTTT. Amino acids: CASSLRWGTDTQYF.

This clonotype was seen ten or more times. The genes are TRBV29-1 and TRBJ1-2; D unclear. Germline values: CDR1 SQVTM, CDR2 ANQGSEA. The CDR3 covers 15 residues. V lost 6 bases, J lost 1 base, and 18 bases lay in between. Written as DNA, the CDR3 is TGCAGCGTCCACGAGCGCCCGGGCGATAACTATGGCTACACCTTC. This translates into CSVHERPGDNYGYTF.